Listed below are T cell receptor beta chains from one sample, sequenced in a study of shared clonotypes between healthy human individuals. The method was immunoSEQ multiplex PCR; TCRdb's version includes in-frame clones alone and lacks a portion of them. Of hundreds of thousands of clones listed, roughly 95% were seen once; the top ten hold around 0.11%. Sequenced: naive CD8+ T cells sorted from blood. The receptor set was obtained from a woman aged 25-40 years in good health. Both conserved end residues are part of each CDR3. A D gene is named only where the DNA matches it firmly. The listing skips clone size in some rows; elsewhere it reads once, few, many or a size class.

>TRBJ2-1|-|TRBV29-1|TRBD2
TGCAGCGTTGAAGATGGACTAGCGGGAGGGTATGAGCAGTTCTTC
CSVEDGLAGGYEQFF
>TRBJ2-7|once|TRBV10-3|-
TGTGCCATCATCCCCCGGGACGGCTACGAGCAGTACTTC
CAIIPRDGYEQYF
>TRBJ1-5|-|TRBV7-8|-
TGTGCCAGCAGCTTAGGCTACGGGTGGCAGGGCAATCAGCCCCAGCATTTT
CASSLGYGWQGNQPQHF
>TRBJ2-3|-|TRBV13|-
TGTGCCAGCACCTCCCCCCCGGCTGGTACAGATACGCAGTATTTT
CASTSPPAGTDTQYF
>TRBJ1-1|-|TRBV4-1|-
TGCGCCAGCAGCCAAGGGAAGACGACGTACACTGAAGCTTTCTTT
CASSQGKTTYTEAFF
>TRBJ2-1|-|TRBV11-2|TRBD2
TGTGCCAGCAGCTTAGGGACTAGCGGCCACCCCTACAATGAGCAGTTCTTC
CASSLGTSGHPYNEQFF
>TRBJ1-2|-|TRBV6-5|-
TGTGCCAGCAGACACAGAGGTAACTATGGCTACACCTTC
CASRHRGNYGYTF
>TRBJ2-2|-|TRBV29-1|-
TGCAGCGTCGGGTCGGAAGGGAGTGTTTGGACCGGGGAGCTGTTTTTT
CSVGSEGSVWTGELFF
>TRBJ2-7|-|TRBV30|-
TGTGCCTGGATTGAATTCGACGAGCAGTACTTC
CAWIEFDEQYF
>TRBJ2-7|-|TRBV27|TRBD1
TGTGCCAGCAGTTTGGAAGCCGGGACAGTAAGTACGAAGCAGTACTTC
CASSLEAGTVSTKQYF
>TRBJ2-7|-|TRBV6-5|-
TGTGCCAGCAGTTACTTTGGGGGCGCCTACGAGCAGTACTTC
CASSYFGGAYEQYF
>TRBJ2-1|-|TRBV6-4|TRBD2
TGTGCCAGCAGTGACCAGTGCGGGAGACACAACAATGAGCAGTTCTTC
CASSDQCGRHNNEQFF
>TRBJ2-7|-|TRBV15|TRBD1
TGTGCCACCAGCAGCGGACAGGGAGGTGGGGAGCAGTACTTC
CATSSGQGGGEQYF
>TRBJ2-7|-|TRBV19|TRBD1
TGTGCCAGCCGGACAGGGACGAGCGAGCAGTACTTC
CASRTGTSEQYF
>TRBJ2-1|-|TRBV7-9|-
TGTGCCAGCAGCTTAGTGGGTGGTGGCAATGAGCAGTTCTTC
CASSLVGGGNEQFF
>TRBJ1-2|-|TRBV5-6|-
TGTGCCAGCAGCGTACAGTGGACTACAACTGGAAACTATGGCTACACCTTC
CASSVQWTTTGNYGYTF
>TRBJ2-6|-|TRBV28|-
TGTGCCAGCAGTTCCCTGCGAAGGACTGGGGCCAACGTCCTGACTTTC
CASSSLRRTGANVLTF
>TRBJ1-2|-|TRBV11-2|TRBD1
TGTGCCAGCAGCCCGGGACAGACGGGCTACACCTTC
CASSPGQTGYTF
>TRBJ2-5|-|TRBV11-2|-
TGTGCCAGCAGCTTGTTTCCGGGGGCTGGGGGGACCCAGTACTTC
CASSLFPGAGGTQYF
>TRBJ2-3|-|TRBV14|-
TGTGCCAGCAGCCAAGATAGCTTATTAGCTGTCACAGATACGCAGTATTTT
CASSQDSLLAVTDTQYF
>TRBJ2-2|-|TRBV18|-
TGTGCCAGCTCACCACCTCAGGACACCGGGGAGCTGTTTTTT
CASSPPQDTGELFF
>TRBJ2-1|-|TRBV27|TRBD1
TGTGCCAGCAGTTTAAGTGGACAGGGGGTCAGAAATGAGCAGTTCTTC
CASSLSGQGVRNEQFF
>TRBJ1-1|-|TRBV5-4|-
TGTGCCAGCAGCTTGGGGAGGGCAACCGAAGCTTTCTTT
CASSLGRATEAFF
>TRBJ2-6|-|TRBV1|-
TGCACCAGCAGAGAGGTCAGTTTGTGCCAAAGTCGAGCCAACGTCCTGACTTTC
CTSREVSLCQSRANVLTF
>TRBJ2-1|-|TRBV7-9|-
TGTGCCAGCAGCTCCCCGGATGTGGACCGTTACAATGAGCAGTTCTTC
CASSSPDVDRYNEQFF
>TRBJ1-5|-|TRBV7-9|TRBD1
TGTGCCAGCAGCGACGGGACAGCAGAAAATCAGCCCCAGCATTTT
CASSDGTAENQPQHF
>TRBJ2-7|-|TRBV5-6|TRBD1
TGTGCCAGCAGCTTGGTTCAGGGGGCATCGTACGAGCAGTACTTC
CASSLVQGASYEQYF
>TRBJ2-7|-|TRBV5-4|-
TGTGCCAGCAGCTTGGGAGTATACGAGCAGTACTTC
CASSLGVYEQYF
>TRBJ2-7|-|TRBV11-2|-
TGTGCCAGCAGCTTAGGCGGTGGCTACTACGAGCAGTACTTC
CASSLGGGYYEQYF
>TRBJ2-2|-|TRBV28|TRBD1
TGTGCCAGCAGTACCCACAGGGGGCTTGACACCGGGGAGCTGTTTTTT
CASSTHRGLDTGELFF
>TRBJ2-1|-|TRBV5-1|TRBD1
TGCGCCAGCAGCTTGGGGACAGGGTCGTACAATGAGCAGTTCTTC
CASSLGTGSYNEQFF
>TRBJ2-3|-|TRBV6-5|TRBD2
TGTGCCAGCAGCGGGACTAGCGGGAGCTCAGATACGCAGTATTTT
CASSGTSGSSDTQYF
>TRBJ1-2|-|TRBV6-5|-
TGTGCCCAAATGAGGGCTAACTATGGCTACACCTTC
CAQMRANYGYTF